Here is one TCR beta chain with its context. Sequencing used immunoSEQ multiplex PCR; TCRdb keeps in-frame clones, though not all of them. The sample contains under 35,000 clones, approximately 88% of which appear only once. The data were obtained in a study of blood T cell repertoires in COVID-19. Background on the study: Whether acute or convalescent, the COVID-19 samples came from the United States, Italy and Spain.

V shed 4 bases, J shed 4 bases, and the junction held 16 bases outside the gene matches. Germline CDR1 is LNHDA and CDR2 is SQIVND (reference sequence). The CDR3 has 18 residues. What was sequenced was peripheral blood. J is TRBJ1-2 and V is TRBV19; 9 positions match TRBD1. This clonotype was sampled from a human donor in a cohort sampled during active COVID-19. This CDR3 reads CASSRTDPRQGVLYGYTF. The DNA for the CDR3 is TGTGCCAGTAGTAGGACTGACCCCCGACAGGGGGTTCTCTATGGCTACACCTTC. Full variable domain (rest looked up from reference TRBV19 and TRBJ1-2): DGGITQSPKYLFRKEGQNVTLSCEQNLNHDAMYWYRQDPGQGLRLIYYSQIVNDFQKGDIAEGYSVSREKKESFPLTVTSAQKNPTAFYLCASSRTDPRQGVLYGYTFGSGTRLTVV.